Below, 22 T cell receptor beta chains from the same sample are listed, as sequenced in a study of blood T cell repertoires in COVID-19. Assay used: immunoSEQ multiplex PCR; TCRdb lists only in-frame clones, some missing. The table includes roughly 130,000 clones, about nine tenths detected once. Sequencing used peripheral blood. These receptors were obtained from a human donor with COVID-19, enrolled during active disease. The donor label of this sample is uncertain.

This clone was seen a single time. The chain has TRBV3-1 (or the pseudogene TRBV3-2) and TRBJ2-7; D remains unclear. Germline V gene lookup returns CDR1 LGHDT and CDR2 YNNKEL (reference sequence). The CDR3 has 15 amino acids. Trimming cost V 2 bases and J 3 bases, with 14 bases left between them. DNA of the CDR3: TGTGCCAGCAGCCAATTGGCAGAGGAGAACTACGAGCAGTACTTC. Amino acids: CASSQLAEENYEQYF.

V gene TRBV11-3 combines with J gene TRBJ1-1; tentative D call: TRBD1 (5 bases). This CDR3 spans 13 amino acids. From germline, CDR1 is SGHNT and CDR2 YENEEA. V was trimmed by 4 bases and J by 1 base, leaving 7 bases between them. CDR3 in DNA: TGTGCCAGCAGCTCAGGGCGGAACACTGAAGCTTTCTTT. Translation gives CASSSGRNTEAFF.

The chain recombines TRBV9 with TRBJ2-2; TRBD1 matches 11 bases. The CDR3 consists of 16 residues. Germline V gene lookup returns CDR1 SGDLS and CDR2 YYNGEE. Trimming cost V 3 bases and J 6 bases; bases outside gene matches: 7. CDR3 nucleotides: TGTGCCAGCAGCGCCTCCGGGACAGGGGGGTCCGGGGAGCTGTTTTTT. This translates into CASSASGTGGSGELFF.

The chain recombines TRBV5-1 with TRBJ1-5, with D perhaps matching TRBD1 (6 bases). Trimming removed 3 bases from V and 2 bases from J, with 12 bases in between. Germline assignment: CDR1 SGHRS and CDR2 YFSETQ. The CDR3 consists of 15 residues. The chain's CDR3 is CASSWGPGGNQPQHF. CDR3 nucleotide sequence: TGCGCCAGCAGCTGGGGGCCTGGGGGCAATCAGCCCCAGCATTTT. Full variable domain (outside the CDR3, taken from reference TRBV5-1 and TRBJ1-5): KAGVTQTPRYLIKTRGQQVTLSCSPISGHRSVSWYQQTPGQGLQFLFEYFSETQRNKGNFPGRFSGRQFSNSRSEMNVSTLELGDSALYLCASSWGPGGNQPQHFGDGTRLSIL.

The chain joins TRBV5-1 to TRBJ2-1; possibly TRBD2 for D (6 bases). V lost 1 base and J 5 bases, leaving 13 bases between the germline ends. Germline CDR1 and CDR2: SGHRS and YFSETQ. The CDR3 is 15 residues long. The DNA of the CDR3 is TGCGCCAGCAGCTTGCTCGCTAGCGCCCACAATGAGCAGTTCTTC. It is translated as CASSLLASAHNEQFF.

The V gene is TRBV15, the J gene TRBJ2-5, with TRBD2 matching over 7 bases. V was pared by 0 bases and J by 2 bases, with 3 bases of the junction left unmatched. CDR1 is LNHNV and CDR2 is YYDKDF in the germline V gene (reference sequence). The CDR3 is 15 amino acids. The CDR3 region is CATSRDPGGQETQYF. The CDR3 coding sequence is TGTGCCACCAGCAGAGATCCCGGGGGGCAAGAGACCCAGTACTTC.

The V call is TRBV6-4, the J call TRBJ2-1, with 11 nucleotides matching TRBD2. This CDR3 is built from 15 residues. J was trimmed by 10 bases and V by 0 bases; bases with no gene match: 5. CDR1 and CDR2 from the germline V gene are MRHNA and SNTAGT. The CDR3 is CASSDSTSGSGEQFF. Here the CDR3 DNA reads TGTGCCAGCAGTGACTCAACTAGCGGGAGCGGGGAGCAGTTCTTC.

This clone has just one count. The chain has TRBV6-5 and TRBJ2-7; 8 bases are shared with TRBD1. Germline loops: CDR1 MNHEY, CDR2 SVGAGI. This CDR3 contains 14 residues. The V gene end was trimmed by 4 bases and the J gene end by 5 bases; junction bases not matched to a gene: 7. The CDR3 spells CASSSTTGAHEQYF. The CDR3, as DNA: TGTGCCAGCAGTTCTACGACAGGGGCCCACGAGCAGTACTTC.

This clone came up once. J is TRBJ1-1 and V is TRBV12-3 or TRBV12-4; no definite D call. V dropped 1 base and J dropped 6 bases, with 6 bases sitting between them. The CDR3 sequence is 12 residues long. CDR3 in amino acids: CASSLGWPEAFF. As DNA, the CDR3 is TGTGCCAGCAGTTTAGGGTGGCCTGAAGCTTTCTTT.

This rearrangement joins TRBV3-1 (or the pseudogene TRBV3-2) to TRBJ1-2, with TRBD1 matching 7 bases. CDR3 size: 15 residues. CDR1 LGHDT and CDR2 YNNKEL come from the germline V gene (reference sequence). Trimming cost V 7 bases and J 0 bases; bases outside gene matches: 8. CDR3 coding DNA: TGTGCCAGCAATCCAGGGACAGAGACTAACTATGGCTACACCTTC. This sequence encodes CASNPGTETNYGYTF.

V gene TRBV21-1 combines with J gene TRBJ2-7; TRBD2, the table's D call, lacks a check against the DNA. TRBV21-1 has pseudogene status. The CDR3 has 14 residues. In DNA, the CDR3 is TGTGCCAGCAGCAACTCCGGGTTCTCCTACGAGCAGTACTTC. As protein: CASSNSGFSYEQYF.

The CDR3 coding sequence is TGTGCCAGCAGCCCCTTCTCAGACAGGGTAGGTGACTATGGCTACACCTTC. Translated, it gives CASSPFSDRVGDYGYTF. V is TRBV5-6 and J is TRBJ1-2; 7 bases fit TRBD1. V was pared by 4 bases and J by 3 bases, with 15 bases of the junction left unmatched. This CDR3 comprises 17 residues. Germline CDR1 SGHDT, CDR2 YYEEEE.

This chain connects TRBV7-9 to TRBJ1-1, with D perhaps matching TRBD1 (6 bases). The germline V and J ends were trimmed by 5 bases and 4 bases, with 14 bases remaining between them. Germline V lookup: CDR1 SEHNR, CDR2 FQNEAQ (reference sequence). This CDR3 comprises 14 residues. In nucleotides, the CDR3 is TGTGCCAGCAGCCTGCTGTTAGGGGGCACTGAAGCTTTCTTT. Translated, it gives CASSLLLGGTEAFF.

The chain employs TRBV11-3 and TRBJ1-1; 7 nucleotides match TRBD1. The V and J ends lost 3 bases and 5 bases, in that order; junction bases with no gene match: 6. This CDR3 has 14 residues. Germline loops: CDR1 SGHNT, CDR2 YENEEA. As DNA, the CDR3 is TGTGCCAGCAGCTTTTCAGGGGGAAGTACTGAAGCTTTCTTT. It yields the protein CASSFSGGSTEAFF.

This chain uses TRBV2 with TRBJ1-6, with D possibly TRBD1 on 5 matching bases. Germline loops: CDR1 SNHLY, CDR2 FYNNEI. V was trimmed by 8 bases and J by 5 bases, leaving 7 bases between them. CDR3 length: 12 residues. CDR3 sequence (DNA): TGTGCCAGCTCGGGGGATAATTCACCCCTCCACTTT. The encoded protein is CASSGDNSPLHF.

The V gene is TRBV7-9, the J gene TRBJ2-3; TRBD2 might be the D (6 bases). Germline-derived CDR1 and CDR2 are SEHNR and FQNEAQ (reference sequence). CDR3 length: 14 amino acids. With 2 bases removed from V and 5 bases from J, the gap between germline ends came to 11 bases. The DNA for the CDR3 is TGTGCCAGCAGCTTAACCGCGGGGATAGATACGCAGTATTTT. It translates to CASSLTAGIDTQYF.

The rearrangement joins TRBV6-5 to TRBJ1-6, with TRBD1 as a possible D gene (6 bases). The CDR3 is made up of 15 amino acids. Trimming left V 6 bases short and J 9 bases short, with 18 bases between. The germline gives CDR1 MNHEY, CDR2 SVGAGI. Here the CDR3 reads CASRLLQGVISPLHF. DNA for the CDR3: TGTGCCAGCAGACTGTTACAGGGTGTCATTTCACCCCTCCACTTT.

The chain is built from TRBV11-3 and TRBJ2-2; D gene uncertain. This CDR3 contains 13 residues. The V and J ends lost 5 bases and 8 bases respectively, with 12 bases between them. Germline-derived CDR1 and CDR2 are SGHNT and YENEEA. The CDR3 sequence: CASSHGRDGELFF. CDR3 bases: TGTGCCAGCAGCCACGGTCGAGATGGGGAGCTGTTTTTT.

The chain links TRBV13 to TRBJ1-5; D possibly corresponds to TRBD1 (5 bases). The CDR3 spans 15 residues. The V end was cut by 5 bases, the J end by 1 base, with 12 bases between. Germline V gene lookup returns CDR1 PRHDT and CDR2 FYEKMQ (reference sequence). CDR3 coding DNA: TGTGCCAGCAGCCAGGGTCCACAAAGCAATCAGCCCCAGCATTTT. Encoded protein: CASSQGPQSNQPQHF.

The V gene is TRBV21-1, the J gene TRBJ2-1; the D segment call TRBD1 is taken from the table without a DNA check. TRBV21-1 is described as a pseudogene. This CDR3 is 10 amino acids long. The CDR3 region is CASITGEQFF. CDR3 nucleotides: TGTGCCAGCATAACAGGTGAGCAGTTCTTC.

CDR3 in amino acids: CSASSGEVTDTQYF. The CDR3, as DNA: TGCAGCGCCTCTAGCGGGGAGGTCACAGATACGCAGTATTTT. The chain recombines TRBV29-1 with TRBJ2-3; 9 nucleotides agree with TRBD2. Germline loops: CDR1 SQVTM, CDR2 ANQGSEA. There are 14 residues in the CDR3. Trimming at V came to 7 bases and at J to 2 bases, leaving 7 bases not matched to a gene.

The gene calls are TRBV6-5 and TRBJ1-2; D call uncertain. This CDR3 region has 11 residues. V gave up 2 bases and J gave up 6 bases, with 4 bases separating them. Germline CDR1 is MNHEY and CDR2 is SVGAGI. The CDR3 region has the DNA TGTGCCAGCAGTTACGGGCATGGCTACACCTTC. This encodes CASSYGHGYTF.